Below, 30 T cell receptor beta chains from the same sample are listed, as sequenced in a study of radiotherapy plus CTLA-4 blockade in lung cancer. The protocol was immunoSEQ multiplex PCR, while the TCRdb copy is restricted to in-frame clones and leaves out a portion. The repertoire holds tens of thousands of clones, with 77% as singletons. Sequencing used peripheral blood, obtained from a patient treated with radiotherapy plus ipilimumab. Receptor source: a human donor with non-small cell lung cancer whose response to radiotherapy plus ipilimumab could not be evaluated.

The chain has TRBV4-1 and TRBJ1-4, with 10 bases fitting TRBD1. Germline lookup yields CDR1 MGHRA and CDR2 YSYEKL. The V and J ends lost 2 bases and 0 bases, in that order; junction bases with no gene match: 15. The CDR3 sequence is 21 residues long. CDR3 coding DNA: TGCGCCAGCAGCCAAATCTCTTTTTGGACGGGACAGGGGACAACTAATGAAAAACTGTTTTTT. It yields the protein CASSQISFWTGQGTTNEKLFF.

The chain joins TRBV2 to TRBJ2-5; 10 bases align to TRBD2. The J call is uncertain, as TRBJ2-7 better fits the DNA end. Per the germline V gene, CDR1 is SNHLY and CDR2 is FYNNEI. The CDR3 spans 15 residues. CDR3 coding DNA: TGTGCCAGTCAGGGGGTAGCGGGGGGCCTCTACGAGCAGTACTTC. Translation: CASQGVAGGLYEQYF.

The chain joins TRBV5-1 to TRBJ1-1; D is unclear. V was clipped by 5 bases and J by 0 bases, with 11 bases between them. Per the germline V gene, CDR1 is SGHRS and CDR2 is YFSETQ. This CDR3 has 14 amino acids. CDR3 amino acids: CASSPTGLNTEAFF. The CDR3, as DNA: TGCGCCAGCAGTCCCACGGGGTTGAACACTGAAGCTTTCTTT.

V gene TRBV10-3 combines with J gene TRBJ2-1; 8 bases line up with TRBD2. V dropped 0 bases and J dropped 7; count of bases not matched to a gene: 11. The germline V gene has CDR1 ENHRY and CDR2 SYGVKD. CDR3 length: 17 residues. CDR3 sequence: CAISESLIAGSRNEQFF. CDR3 sequence (DNA): TGTGCCATCAGTGAGTCATTAATAGCGGGATCTCGGAATGAGCAGTTCTTC.

The chain joins TRBV27 to TRBJ2-1, with 9 bases lining up with TRBD1. CDR3 length: 16 residues. CDR1 is MNHEY and CDR2 is SMNVEV in the germline V gene (reference sequence). The trim removed 3 bases at V and 4 bases at J, leaving 7 bases unmatched. The CDR3 loop reads CASSFYDRGGYNEQFF. Written as DNA, the CDR3 is TGTGCCAGCAGTTTCTATGACAGGGGGGGTTACAATGAGCAGTTCTTC.

The chain uses TRBV6-1 and TRBJ2-3, with 9 positions matching TRBD2. This CDR3 has 14 amino acids. V shed 6 bases and J 10 bases; nucleotides not matched to a gene: 11. The germline CDR1 and CDR2 sequences are MNHNS and SASEGT. CDR3 nucleotides: TGTGCCAGCAGCGAGGGACTAGCAGCCGGTGCGCAGTATTTT. Amino acids: CASSEGLAAGAQYF.

The V and J genes are TRBV18 and TRBJ2-1; D call uncertain. Between the trimmed V and J ends, which lost 3 bases and 6 bases, there was a span of 9 bases. The CDR3 spans 13 residues. The V gene's germline CDR1 is KGHSH and CDR2 LQKENI. The DNA of the CDR3 is TGTGCCAGCTCACCCTATAGTGGCAATGAGCAGTTCTTC. As protein: CASSPYSGNEQFF.

This chain links TRBV5-1 with TRBJ2-3; TRBD1 aligns across 8 bases. Germline-derived CDR1 and CDR2 are SGHRS and YFSETQ. V was clipped by 4 bases and J by 1 base; unmatched bases: 11. The CDR3 has 17 residues. CDR3 in amino acids: CASSLTPQGAGTDTQYF. For the CDR3, the DNA is TGCGCCAGCAGCCTCACTCCTCAGGGGGCTGGCACAGATACGCAGTATTTT. Filled out from reference TRBV5-1 and TRBJ2-3, the complete variable domain reads KAGVTQTPRYLIKTRGQQVTLSCSPISGHRSVSWYQQTPGQGLQFLFEYFSETQRNKGNFPGRFSGRQFSNSRSEMNVSTLELGDSALYLCASSLTPQGAGTDTQYFGPGTRLTVL.

This clone was found once. The gene calls are TRBV27 and TRBJ2-1, with 13 bases that match TRBD2. CDR1 is MNHEY, CDR2 SMNVEV, per germline (reference sequence). The junction had 7 bases not matched to a gene; V was cut back by 6 bases and J by 8 bases. This CDR3 contains 15 residues. CDR3 sequence: CASRQTSGRFDEQFF. DNA for the CDR3: TGTGCCAGCAGGCAGACTAGCGGGAGGTTCGATGAGCAGTTCTTC.

The chain couples TRBV28 to TRBJ1-2, with D tentatively TRBD1 (6 bases). Germline loops: CDR1 MDHEN, CDR2 SYDVKM. Between the trimmed V and J ends, which lost 5 bases and 4 bases, there was a span of 17 bases. The CDR3 loop spans 15 amino acids. This CDR3 is CASSPTGHYLYGYTF. The CDR3 DNA is TGTGCCAGCAGTCCCACGGGACACTACCTCTATGGCTACACCTTC.

The V and J genes are TRBV27 and TRBJ1-1; D gene uncertain. V shed 6 bases and J shed 4 bases, with 27 bases lying between them. This CDR3 is built from 18 residues. The germline gives CDR1 MNHEY, CDR2 SMNVEV (reference sequence). In DNA, the CDR3 is TGTGCCAGCAGCCGCTCGGAGGCCACGCGGTGGGTGAGCACTGAAGCTTTCTTT. It codes for CASSRSEATRWVSTEAFF.

This clone was detected only once. This chain links TRBV7-2 with TRBJ1-3, with D possibly TRBD1 on 6 matching bases. Germline V CDR1 and CDR2: SGHTA, FQGNSA. This CDR3 region has 15 residues. Trimming removed 1 base at V and 4 bases at J, with 11 bases between. CDR3 sequence: CASSLGGGKGNTIYF. The CDR3 DNA reads TGTGCCAGCAGCTTAGGGGGGGGCAAGGGAAACACCATATATTTT.

Concerning this clone itself: The germline gene is not matched at one end of the junction; a read error may be the cause. The rearrangement links TRBV18 to TRBJ1-1, with 7 bases identical to TRBD1. This CDR3 has 14 residues. The V gene's germline CDR1 is KGHSH and CDR2 LQKENI. The CDR3 here is CVSSPSGGNTEAFF. The DNA of the CDR3 is TGTGTCAGCTCACCTTCAGGGGGGAACACTGAAGCTTTCTTT.

The gene calls are TRBV2 and TRBJ2-7, with 10 nucleotides matching TRBD1. The CDR3 extends over 14 amino acids. Germline values: CDR1 SNHLY, CDR2 FYNNEI. J lost 5 bases, V lost 8 bases, and 9 bases had no gene match. CDR3 loop: CASVKPGTGDEQYF. CDR3 DNA sequence: TGTGCCAGCGTCAAGCCCGGGACAGGGGACGAGCAGTACTTC.

The chain couples TRBV15 to TRBJ2-2; D uncertain. Trimming removed 0 bases from V and 8 bases from J, with 16 bases in between. This CDR3 is built from 16 residues. Germline assignment: CDR1 LNHNV and CDR2 YYDKDF (reference sequence). CDR3 in amino acids: CATSRDFPRPGGELFF. DNA for the CDR3: TGTGCCACCAGCAGAGATTTTCCCCGCCCCGGTGGGGAGCTGTTTTTT.

This chain connects TRBV4-2 to TRBJ1-3; D is possibly TRBD1 (6 bases). V was clipped by 4 bases and J by 3 bases, with 16 bases between them. The CDR3 has 16 residues. The germline CDR1 and CDR2 sequences are LGHNA and YNFKEQ. The CDR3 DNA reads TGTGCCAGCAGCCCCGTAGGGGGGGCAGTTGGAAACACCATATATTTT. As protein: CASSPVGGAVGNTIYF.

This chain connects TRBV6-1 to TRBJ2-5, with D maybe TRBD2 (6 bases). V lost 4 bases, J lost 2 bases, and 8 bases lay in between. Germline CDR1 and CDR2: MNHNS and SASEGT. This CDR3 is built from 13 residues. The CDR3 sequence: CASSGGAQETQYF. CDR3 DNA sequence: TGTGCCAGCAGTGGCGGGGCTCAAGAGACCCAGTACTTC.

This sequence joins TRBV5-4 and TRBJ2-7, with TRBD2 identical over 9 bases. Looked up from germline, CDR1 is SGHNT and CDR2 is YYREEE (reference sequence). CDR3 length: 16 residues. V trimming: 4 bases; J trimming: 3 bases; junction bases outside the gene matches: 11. Here the CDR3 DNA reads TGTGCCAGCAGCCCGGATGGGACTAGCAGAAGCTACGAGCAGTACTTC. Encoded protein: CASSPDGTSRSYEQYF.

The chain employs TRBV4-1 and TRBJ2-7; weak D call: TRBD1 (6 bases). CDR1 is MGHRA, CDR2 YSYEKL, per germline. The V end lost 1 base, the J end lost 0 bases, and 10 bases lay between the germline ends. The CDR3 loop spans 15 amino acids. CDR3 in DNA: TGCGCCAGCAGCCAAGTTGGCAGGGGCTCCTACGAGCAGTACTTC. It translates to CASSQVGRGSYEQYF.

The rearrangement uses TRBV4-2 and TRBJ2-7, with 9 positions matching TRBD1. V lost 1 base, J lost 6 bases, and 10 bases stayed unmatched. Germline V gene lookup returns CDR1 LGHNA and CDR2 YNFKEQ. The CDR3 contains 16 residues. CDR3 residues: CASSQVGTGTKAEQYF. The DNA of the CDR3 is TGTGCCAGCAGCCAAGTAGGGACAGGGACGAAGGCCGAGCAGTACTTC.

The chain couples TRBV4-3 to TRBJ2-3, with TRBD2 identical over 10 bases. V was clipped by 3 bases and J by 5 bases; unmatched bases: 5. Per germline, CDR1 LGHNA and CDR2 YSLEER. The CDR3 has 15 residues. In nucleotides, the CDR3 is TGCGCCAGCAGCCAGAGAGCGGGGGGGGGAGATACGCAGTATTTT. This gives the protein CASSQRAGGGDTQYF.

This chain links TRBV5-1 with TRBJ2-7, with D maybe TRBD1 (6 bases). In germline, CDR1 is SGHRS, CDR2 YFSETQ. The CDR3 spans 13 residues. V dropped 3 bases and J dropped 3 bases, with 10 bases sitting between them. This CDR3 reads CASSYRDNYEQYF. CDR3 DNA sequence: TGCGCCAGCAGCTATCGGGACAACTACGAGCAGTACTTC.

The J gene is TRBJ2-3, the V gene TRBV19, with 8 bases aligning to TRBD1. The CDR3 has 14 residues. V was clipped by 7 bases and J by 1 base; unmatched bases: 4. Germline CDR1 reads LNHDA; CDR2 reads SQIVND (reference sequence). The CDR3 coding sequence is TGTGCCAGTACTTTGGACAGGGGCACAGATACGCAGTATTTT. Translation: CASTLDRGTDTQYF.

V and J are TRBV7-2 and TRBJ2-7; 7 bases are shared with TRBD1. The germline V gene encodes CDR1 SGHTA and CDR2 FQGNSA. There are 13 residues in the CDR3. V gave up 5 bases and J gave up 6 bases; unmatched junction bases: 7. The CDR3 region is CASSQSRQGEQYF. The CDR3 nucleotides read TGTGCCAGCAGCCAGAGTCGACAGGGCGAGCAGTACTTC.

V is TRBV7-2 and J is TRBJ1-1; 9 nucleotides line up with TRBD1. CDR1 and CDR2 from the germline V gene are SGHTA and FQGNSA. CDR3 size: 15 residues. Trimming cost V 0 bases and J 8 bases; bases outside gene matches: 7. The CDR3 sequence is CASSLATGQGKEAFF. DNA of the CDR3: TGTGCCAGCAGCTTAGCGACGGGACAGGGAAAAGAAGCTTTCTTT.

The rearrangement uses TRBV28 and TRBJ2-3; 9 positions agree with TRBD2. Losses at the gene ends were 5 bases for V and 6 bases for J; bases not matched to a gene: 3. The germline CDR1 and CDR2 sequences are MDHEN and SYDVKM. The CDR3 spans 13 residues. As DNA, the CDR3 is TGTGCCAGCAGTAGCGGGGGGCGTGATACGCAGTATTTT. Translating gives CASSSGGRDTQYF.

The chain is built from TRBV2 and TRBJ1-5, with D possibly being TRBD1 (6 bases). Trimming stripped 4 bases from V and 1 base from J, with 11 bases between. Germline-derived CDR1 and CDR2 are SNHLY and FYNNEI. The CDR3 runs 15 residues. The CDR3, as DNA: TGTGCCAGCAGTGGACAGGTTTTAAGCAATCAGCCCCAGCATTTT. This encodes CASSGQVLSNQPQHF.

J is TRBJ2-7 and V is TRBV7-8, with TRBD2 as a possible D gene (6 bases). CDR1 is SGHVS and CDR2 is FQNEAQ in the germline V gene. This CDR3 has 14 residues. V was pared by 1 base and J by 10 bases, with 17 bases between. The DNA of the CDR3 is TGTGCCAGCAGCTTAGGGGGGGTGGGGCAGGAACAGTACTTC. Its translation is CASSLGGVGQEQYF.

The chain couples TRBV28 to TRBJ1-4; perhaps TRBD1 as D (5 bases). CDR1 MDHEN and CDR2 SYDVKM come from the germline V gene. There are 15 residues in the CDR3. V shed 6 bases and J shed 8 bases, with 19 bases lying between them. CDR3 sequence (DNA): TGTGCCAGCAGCACGCTCGGGGGGTTGGGAGAAAAACTGTTTTTT. Amino acids: CASSTLGGLGEKLFF.

This chain joins TRBV5-3 and TRBJ1-5, with D possibly being TRBD1 (6 bases). TRBV5-3 is identified as an open reading frame with a role that is uncertain. The ends were cut back, 6 bases at V and 5 bases at J, with 15 bases in the middle. CDR3 length: 14 amino acids. The CDR3 region is CARTLDRYHQPQHF. As DNA, the CDR3 is TGTGCCAGAACCCTAGACAGGTACCATCAGCCCCAGCATTTT.